The clone carrying this T cell receptor (beta chain) was counted at least ten times. Its target is unknown. The data were taken from a study of metastatic and nonmetastatic thyroid tumors. Study information: The authors compared repertoires across blood and tumor or nodule tissue from malignant and benign thyroid patients.

TCRdb used MiXCR to call clones anew from the PCR reads. The sample holds under 30,000 clones; 15% are singletons and the top ten take 2.5% to 3.5%. Per the germline V gene, CDR1 is SGHNT and CDR2 is YYREEE (reference sequence). The CDR3 has 12 amino acids. V lost 0 bases and J 6 bases, leaving 4 bases between the germline ends. Study-wide results and caveats: Compared with benign nodules, malignant thyroid tumors were reported to have significantly higher TCR beta diversity in both blood and tumor.

Every patient underwent thyroid surgery untreated. Sequenced sample: blood. This chain links TRBV5-4 with TRBJ2-1; D is ambiguous. The TCR originated in a female donor with papillary thyroid cancer or a benign thyroid nodule (not recorded which). Some clones in this sample may be carry-over from other donors' samples. CDR3: CASSLEVNEQFF. The CDR3 nucleotides read TGTGCCAGCAGCTTGGAGGTCAATGAGCAGTTCTTC.